This is a list of T cell receptor beta chains from one sample in a study of T cell responses to AZD1222 COVID-19 vaccine. The repertoire was sequenced with immunoSEQ multiplex PCR; TCRdb's copy has only in-frame clones and lacks some. Of about 110,000 clones in the sample, around 82% were seen once. The sequencing used peripheral blood, collected on day 0 of AZD1222 vaccination. The source of these receptors is an adult in good health. Both conserved end residues are part of each CDR3. Fields, in order: clone size, D gene, J gene, V gene, CDR3 protein, CDR3 DNA. The D gene is left open where the match is weak. Part of the rows lack a size; the others show once, few, many or a class for expanded clones.

clone_size: .
d_call: .
j_call: TRBJ1-6
v_call: TRBV11-3
cdr3_aa: CASSFQGADLGNSPLHF
cdr3_nt: TGTGCCAGCAGCTTCCAGGGAGCTGATCTCGGTAATTCACCCCTCCACTTT

clone_size: .
d_call: .
j_call: TRBJ1-1
v_call: TRBV12-3/TRBV12-4
cdr3_aa: CASSLSAYSEAFF
cdr3_nt: TGTGCCAGCAGTTTATCCGCCTACTCTGAAGCTTTCTTT

clone_size: .
d_call: .
j_call: TRBJ1-6
v_call: TRBV19
cdr3_aa: CASSIEEIAGSSPLHF
cdr3_nt: TGTGCCAGTAGTATAGAAGAAATCGCAGGTTCCTCACCCCTCCACTTT

clone_size: .
d_call: TRBD2
j_call: TRBJ2-1
v_call: TRBV5-6
cdr3_aa: CASGVPGGEQFF
cdr3_nt: TGTGCCAGCGGAGTCCCGGGGGGTGAGCAGTTCTTC

clone_size: .
d_call: .
j_call: TRBJ1-1
v_call: TRBV2
cdr3_aa: CASSTKGTGTNTEAFF
cdr3_nt: TGTGCCAGCAGCACCAAAGGGACGGGGACGAACACTGAAGCTTTCTTT

clone_size: .
d_call: TRBD1
j_call: TRBJ2-2
v_call: TRBV7-7
cdr3_aa: CASSSTGVNTGELFF
cdr3_nt: TGTGCCAGCAGCTCGACAGGGGTAAACACCGGGGAGCTGTTTTTT

clone_size: .
d_call: .
j_call: TRBJ1-1
v_call: TRBV5-5
cdr3_aa: CASSLYYTGGDGTEAFF
cdr3_nt: TGTGCCAGCAGCTTATACTATACTGGGGGCGACGGCACTGAAGCTTTCTTT

clone_size: .
d_call: .
j_call: TRBJ1-2
v_call: TRBV5-4
cdr3_aa: CASSLAVSPNYGYTF
cdr3_nt: TGTGCCAGCAGCTTGGCCGTCAGTCCTAACTATGGCTACACCTTC

clone_size: .
d_call: .
j_call: TRBJ1-6
v_call: TRBV28
cdr3_aa: CASSFLLRTGLNSPLHF
cdr3_nt: TGTGCCAGCAGTTTCCTCTTACGAACAGGGTTAAATTCACCCCTCCACTTT

clone_size: .
d_call: .
j_call: TRBJ1-6
v_call: TRBV14
cdr3_aa: CASSQVTGGSYNSPLHF
cdr3_nt: TGTGCCAGCAGCCAAGTAACAGGAGGCTCCTATAATTCACCCCTCCACTTT

clone_size: few
d_call: .
j_call: TRBJ2-1
v_call: TRBV3-1/TRBV3-2
cdr3_aa: CASSLDAEQFF
cdr3_nt: TGTGCCAGCAGCCTAGACGCTGAGCAGTTCTTC

clone_size: .
d_call: TRBD1
j_call: TRBJ1-3
v_call: TRBV18
cdr3_aa: CASSPTGPGQGGSGNTIYF
cdr3_nt: TGTGCCAGCTCACCAACGGGTCCGGGACAGGGGGGATCTGGAAACACCATATATTTT

clone_size: .
d_call: .
j_call: TRBJ1-3
v_call: TRBV5-8
cdr3_aa: CASSTGGLGNTIYF
cdr3_nt: TGTGCCAGCAGCACCGGGGGTTTGGGCAACACCATATATTTT

clone_size: .
d_call: .
j_call: TRBJ2-7
v_call: TRBV10-3
cdr3_aa: CAISGVNEQYF
cdr3_nt: TGTGCCATCAGTGGAGTAAACGAGCAGTACTTC

clone_size: .
d_call: .
j_call: TRBJ2-5
v_call: TRBV6-5
cdr3_aa: CASSYFGGRETQYF
cdr3_nt: TGTGCCAGCAGTTACTTCGGCGGGCGGGAGACCCAGTACTTC

clone_size: .
d_call: .
j_call: TRBJ1-5
v_call: TRBV12-3/TRBV12-4
cdr3_aa: CASRTGYNQPQHF
cdr3_nt: TGTGCCAGCAGGACAGGATACAATCAGCCCCAGCATTTT

clone_size: .
d_call: TRBD1
j_call: TRBJ1-6
v_call: TRBV6-4
cdr3_aa: CASSEGTGNNSPLHF
cdr3_nt: TGTGCCAGCAGTGAAGGGACAGGGAACAATTCACCCCTCCACTTT

clone_size: .
d_call: .
j_call: TRBJ1-2
v_call: TRBV5-4
cdr3_aa: CASSAGRGGGYTF
cdr3_nt: TGTGCCAGCAGCGCTGGAAGGGGCGGCGGCTACACCTTC

clone_size: .
d_call: .
j_call: TRBJ2-5
v_call: TRBV7-2
cdr3_aa: CASSLALREGGMGTQYF
cdr3_nt: TGTGCCAGCAGCTTAGCGCTGAGGGAAGGAGGGATGGGGACCCAGTACTTC

clone_size: .
d_call: .
j_call: TRBJ1-1
v_call: TRBV12-2
cdr3_aa: CASRLGTGEGAEAFF
cdr3_nt: TGTGCAAGTCGCTTAGGAACAGGGGAAGGGGCCGAAGCTTTCTTT

clone_size: .
d_call: .
j_call: TRBJ1-1
v_call: TRBV12-3/TRBV12-4
cdr3_aa: CASSSTGTTEAFF
cdr3_nt: TGTGCCAGCAGTTCTACAGGGACCACTGAAGCTTTCTTT

clone_size: .
d_call: .
j_call: TRBJ1-1
v_call: TRBV28
cdr3_aa: CASRGPTPSTEAFF
cdr3_nt: TGTGCCAGCAGGGGCCCGACACCCAGCACTGAAGCTTTCTTT

clone_size: .
d_call: .
j_call: TRBJ2-7
v_call: TRBV27
cdr3_aa: CASRQTSLYEQYF
cdr3_nt: TGTGCCAGCAGGCAGACTAGTCTTTACGAGCAGTACTTC

clone_size: .
d_call: .
j_call: TRBJ1-2
v_call: TRBV2
cdr3_aa: CASSEEVALYYGYTF
cdr3_nt: TGTGCCAGCAGTGAAGAGGTCGCCTTATACTATGGCTACACCTTC

clone_size: .
d_call: TRBD1
j_call: TRBJ1-6
v_call: TRBV19
cdr3_aa: CASSYSQGLISPLHF
cdr3_nt: TGTGCCAGTAGCTACTCACAGGGGTTAATTTCACCCCTCCACTTT

clone_size: .
d_call: TRBD2
j_call: TRBJ2-5
v_call: TRBV5-1
cdr3_aa: CAKNPDVGGALKQETQYF
cdr3_nt: TGCGCCAAGAATCCCGACGTCGGGGGGGCCCTAAAGCAAGAGACCCAGTACTTC

clone_size: .
d_call: TRBD1
j_call: TRBJ1-6
v_call: TRBV6-5
cdr3_aa: CASRYWQGARNSPLHF
cdr3_nt: TGTGCCAGCAGGTACTGGCAGGGGGCGAGGAATTCACCCCTCCACTTT

clone_size: .
d_call: TRBD1
j_call: TRBJ1-1
v_call: TRBV28
cdr3_aa: CASSPPGGTEAFF
cdr3_nt: TGTGCCAGCAGCCCCCCAGGGGGGACTGAAGCTTTCTTT

clone_size: .
d_call: .
j_call: TRBJ2-3
v_call: TRBV3-1/TRBV3-2
cdr3_aa: CASSPRVNTDTQYF
cdr3_nt: TGTGCCAGCAGCCCTCGGGTAAACACAGATACGCAGTATTTT

clone_size: .
d_call: TRBD2
j_call: TRBJ2-1
v_call: TRBV6-4
cdr3_aa: CASSAHSGPYNEQFF
cdr3_nt: TGTGCCAGCAGTGCCCATAGCGGGCCCTACAATGAGCAGTTCTTC

clone_size: once
d_call: .
j_call: TRBJ2-3
v_call: TRBV29-1
cdr3_aa: CSSRVGSDTQYF
cdr3_nt: TGCAGTAGCCGCGTGGGGTCAGATACGCAGTATTTT

clone_size: .
d_call: .
j_call: TRBJ1-5
v_call: TRBV3-1/TRBV3-2
cdr3_aa: CASSSSGGLANQPQHF
cdr3_nt: TGTGCCAGCAGCTCCTCGGGGGGACTAGCAAATCAGCCCCAGCATTTT

clone_size: .
d_call: .
j_call: TRBJ1-2
v_call: TRBV7-9
cdr3_aa: CASEIGNEGDPYGYTF
cdr3_nt: TGTGCCAGCGAGATCGGGAATGAGGGGGACCCCTATGGCTACACCTTC

clone_size: few
d_call: .
j_call: TRBJ1-6
v_call: TRBV4-3
cdr3_aa: CASSQDAGLSPLHF
cdr3_nt: TGCGCCAGCAGCCAAGACGCAGGGCTCTCACCCCTCCACTTT

clone_size: .
d_call: .
j_call: TRBJ2-7
v_call: TRBV6-2/TRBV6-3
cdr3_aa: CASSYAKGDFWGYEQYF
cdr3_nt: TGTGCCAGCAGTTACGCCAAGGGAGACTTTTGGGGGTACGAGCAGTACTTC

clone_size: .
d_call: .
j_call: TRBJ2-7
v_call: TRBV5-6
cdr3_aa: CASSFGTTSSYEQYF
cdr3_nt: TGTGCCAGCAGCTTTGGGACGACTAGCTCCTACGAGCAGTACTTC

clone_size: .
d_call: TRBD1
j_call: TRBJ1-3
v_call: TRBV18
cdr3_aa: CASSLGQPGNTIYF
cdr3_nt: TGTGCCAGCTCTCTGGGACAGCCTGGAAACACCATATATTTT

clone_size: .
d_call: .
j_call: TRBJ2-7
v_call: TRBV6-6
cdr3_aa: CASNLRRGAYEQYF
cdr3_nt: TGTGCCAGCAACCTCCGGAGGGGGGCCTACGAGCAGTACTTC

clone_size: .
d_call: .
j_call: TRBJ1-3
v_call: TRBV28
cdr3_aa: CASSPGGAWTGNTIYF
cdr3_nt: TGTGCCAGCAGTCCCGGAGGGGCCTGGACTGGAAACACCATATATTTT

clone_size: .
d_call: TRBD1
j_call: TRBJ1-1
v_call: TRBV4-2
cdr3_aa: CASSQRTGDGAIAFF
cdr3_nt: TGTGCCAGCAGCCAAAGGACAGGGGACGGGGCTATAGCTTTCTTT

clone_size: few
d_call: .
j_call: TRBJ2-5
v_call: TRBV28
cdr3_aa: CASSFSGNQYF
cdr3_nt: TGTGCCAGCAGTTTCTCGGGAAACCAGTACTTC

clone_size: .
d_call: .
j_call: TRBJ2-5
v_call: TRBV28
cdr3_aa: CASSLGGRAQETQYF
cdr3_nt: TGTGCCAGCAGTTTAGGGGGACGGGCCCAAGAGACCCAGTACTTC

clone_size: .
d_call: .
j_call: TRBJ2-1
v_call: TRBV7-2
cdr3_aa: CASSFTSSYNEQFF
cdr3_nt: TGTGCCAGCAGCTTCACTAGCTCCTACAATGAGCAGTTCTTC

clone_size: once
d_call: .
j_call: TRBJ1-2
v_call: TRBV5-1
cdr3_aa: CASSPQGGYGYTF
cdr3_nt: TGCGCCAGCAGCCCACAGGGTGGCTATGGCTACACCTTC

clone_size: .
d_call: TRBD2
j_call: TRBJ2-1
v_call: TRBV28
cdr3_aa: CASRPSGWRFNEQFF
cdr3_nt: TGTGCCAGCAGACCTAGCGGGTGGAGGTTTAATGAGCAGTTCTTC

clone_size: .
d_call: .
j_call: TRBJ1-4
v_call: TRBV20-1
cdr3_aa: CSAGTGSVSYF
cdr3_nt: TGCAGTGCGGGGACTGGGAGCGTTTCGTATTTT

clone_size: .
d_call: .
j_call: TRBJ1-2
v_call: TRBV12-3/TRBV12-4
cdr3_aa: CASSFRDQGYTF
cdr3_nt: TGTGCCAGCAGTTTCCGGGACCAGGGCTACACCTTC

clone_size: once
d_call: TRBD1
j_call: TRBJ2-7
v_call: TRBV28
cdr3_aa: CASRSLGQTYEQYF
cdr3_nt: TGTGCCAGCAGATCATTGGGACAGACCTACGAGCAGTACTTC

clone_size: .
d_call: .
j_call: TRBJ2-1
v_call: TRBV19
cdr3_aa: CASKLGSYNEQFF
cdr3_nt: TGTGCCAGTAAGTTGGGCTCCTACAATGAGCAGTTCTTC

clone_size: .
d_call: .
j_call: TRBJ2-7
v_call: TRBV19
cdr3_aa: CASSIGRGFGYEQYF
cdr3_nt: TGTGCCAGTAGTATAGGTAGAGGGTTTGGGTACGAGCAGTACTTC

clone_size: .
d_call: .
j_call: TRBJ1-1
v_call: TRBV7-9
cdr3_aa: CASTFGVGVMNTEAFF
cdr3_nt: TGTGCCAGCACCTTTGGGGTTGGGGTTATGAACACTGAAGCTTTCTTT

clone_size: .
d_call: .
j_call: TRBJ2-2
v_call: TRBV19
cdr3_aa: CASKNTGQTGELFF
cdr3_nt: TGTGCCAGTAAGAATACAGGGCAAACCGGGGAGCTGTTTTTT